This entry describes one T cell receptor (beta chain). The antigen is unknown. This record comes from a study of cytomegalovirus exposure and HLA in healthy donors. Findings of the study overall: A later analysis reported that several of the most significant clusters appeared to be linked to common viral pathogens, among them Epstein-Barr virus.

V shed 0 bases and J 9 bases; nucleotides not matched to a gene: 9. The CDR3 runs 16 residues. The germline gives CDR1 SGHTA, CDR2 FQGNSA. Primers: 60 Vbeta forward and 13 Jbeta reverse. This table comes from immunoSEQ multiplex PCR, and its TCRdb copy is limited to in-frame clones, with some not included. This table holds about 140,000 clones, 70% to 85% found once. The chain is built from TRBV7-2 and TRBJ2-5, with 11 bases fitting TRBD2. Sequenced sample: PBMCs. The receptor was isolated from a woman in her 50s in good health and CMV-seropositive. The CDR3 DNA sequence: TGTGCCAGCAGCTTAGCGCGTGGGACTAGCGGCCAATCCCAGTACTTC. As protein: CASSLARGTSGQSQYF.